This T cell receptor (beta chain) was identified in a study of T-cell memory formation after mild COVID-19. General study results and limits: Whereas later expanders leaned CD4+, clones contracting day 15 to 85 showed a balanced CD4/CD8 makeup. Among contracting clones, CD4+ were mainly CM/EM and CD8+ enriched in EMRA.

TCRdb recomputed calls from the 5' RACE reads with MiXCR, one row per CDR3 protein. Seen here are around 410,000 distinct CDR3 sequences, around a quarter observed once, and the top ten hold about 12%. With respect to this clonotype: Its specificity is not known.

The CDR3 runs 17 residues. With V trimmed by 1 base and J by 8 bases, 13 bases remained unmatched. Germline loops: CDR1 LNHNV, CDR2 YYDKDF (reference sequence). The TCR sequence derives from an adult woman who had mild COVID-19 (a few samples of this study predate the infection). Cell type and time point are not known. Sequencing input: PBMCs or a T cell subset sorted from them (not recorded which). The chain carries TRBV15 and TRBJ2-1; 8 nucleotides agree with TRBD2. DNA of the CDR3: TGTGCCACCAGCAGAGGGGCATGGAGCGGGAGTGGCCATGAGCAGTTCTTC. As protein: CATSRGAWSGSGHEQFF.